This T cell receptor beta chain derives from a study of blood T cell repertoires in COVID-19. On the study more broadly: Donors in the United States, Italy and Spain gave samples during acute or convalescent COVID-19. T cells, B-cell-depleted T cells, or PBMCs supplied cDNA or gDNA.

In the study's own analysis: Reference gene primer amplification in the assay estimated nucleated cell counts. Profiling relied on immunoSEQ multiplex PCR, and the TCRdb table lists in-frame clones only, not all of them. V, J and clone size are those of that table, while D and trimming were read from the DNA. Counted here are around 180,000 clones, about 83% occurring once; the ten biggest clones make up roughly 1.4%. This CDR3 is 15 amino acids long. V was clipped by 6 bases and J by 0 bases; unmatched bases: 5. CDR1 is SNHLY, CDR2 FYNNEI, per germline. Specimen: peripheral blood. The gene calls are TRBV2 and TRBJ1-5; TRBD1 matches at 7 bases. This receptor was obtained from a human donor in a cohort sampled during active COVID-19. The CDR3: CASSVTGSSNQPQHF. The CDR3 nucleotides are TGTGCCAGCAGCGTGACAGGGAGTAGCAATCAGCCCCAGCATTTT.